What follows are 5 T cell receptor beta chains derived from one specimen sequenced in a study of T cell responses to AZD1222 COVID-19 vaccine (dated by TCRdb to 2020 to 2023). Library prep was done by the immunoSEQ multiplex PCR assay. The table comes from immuneACCESS by way of TCRdb, which keeps in-frame sequences with V and J called. Part of the clones is missing from these tables; in studies checked, under half for an unresolved V gene and the rest for unknown reasons. Within this sample are roughly 80,000 clones, with about 90% of them counted one time only. The top ten clonotypes cover roughly 5.2% of the sample. The sample's time point label is to be understood as: baseline before first vaccination. The sequencing used peripheral blood, collected on day 0 of AZD1222 vaccination. These receptor sequences come from an adult in good health.

The chain joins TRBV9 to TRBJ1-2; 8 bases map to TRBD1. The CDR3 extends over 15 amino acids. Germline loops: CDR1 SGDLS, CDR2 YYNGEE. V shed 4 bases and J 4 bases; nucleotides not matched to a gene: 9. CDR3 in amino acids: CASSPRQGSGYGYTF. The CDR3 DNA follows: TGTGCCAGCAGCCCGCGACAGGGGAGCGGCTATGGCTACACCTTC.

The chain joins TRBV19 to TRBJ1-1, with D possibly being TRBD1 (5 bases). Trimming pared 7 bases from V and 3 bases from J, leaving 18 bases between. Germline V gene sequence: CDR1 LNHDA, CDR2 SQIVND (reference sequence). The CDR3 sequence is 15 residues long. The CDR3 protein is CASKGLTAGDTEAFF. CDR3 bases: TGTGCCAGTAAAGGGCTGACAGCCGGAGACACTGAAGCTTTCTTT.

V and J are TRBV7-2 and TRBJ2-1; TRBD2 agrees at 8 bases. Germline CDR1 reads SGHTA; CDR2 reads FQGNSA. The V segment lost 5 bases and the J segment 5 bases; nucleotides outside the gene matches: 8. The CDR3 is 15 amino acids. CDR3: CASSLPGRGNNEQFF. The CDR3 DNA reads TGTGCCAGCAGCCTTCCCGGGAGGGGTAACAATGAGCAGTTCTTC.

This clone was seen only once. This chain joins TRBV30 and TRBJ1-1, with TRBD1 as a possible D gene (5 bases). The CDR3 runs 14 residues. The germline gives CDR1 GTSNPN, CDR2 SVGIG (reference sequence). Trimming took off 2 bases at V and 4 bases at J, with 14 bases between the two ends. DNA of the CDR3: TGTGCCTGGAGTCCCCCCGGGGGTTCCACTGAAGCTTTCTTT. Encoded protein: CAWSPPGGSTEAFF.

This clone has just one count. One junction end does not reproduce the germline sequence, and a read error may be involved. The genes are TRBV28 and TRBJ2-7; TRBD1 matches at 9 bases. The CDR3 has 13 amino acids. Germline values: CDR1 MDHEN, CDR2 SYDVKM. The DNA of the CDR3 is TGTGCCAGCAAGTTGGCGAACGGGGACAGGGAGGACTTC. Protein sequence: CASKLANGDREDF. Full variable domain (rest looked up from reference TRBV28 and TRBJ2-7): DVKVTQSSRYLVKRTGEKVFLECVQDMDHENMFWYRQDPGLGLRLIYFSYDVKMKEKGDIPEGYSVSREKKERFSLILESASTNQTSMYLCASKLANGDREDFGPGTRLTVT.